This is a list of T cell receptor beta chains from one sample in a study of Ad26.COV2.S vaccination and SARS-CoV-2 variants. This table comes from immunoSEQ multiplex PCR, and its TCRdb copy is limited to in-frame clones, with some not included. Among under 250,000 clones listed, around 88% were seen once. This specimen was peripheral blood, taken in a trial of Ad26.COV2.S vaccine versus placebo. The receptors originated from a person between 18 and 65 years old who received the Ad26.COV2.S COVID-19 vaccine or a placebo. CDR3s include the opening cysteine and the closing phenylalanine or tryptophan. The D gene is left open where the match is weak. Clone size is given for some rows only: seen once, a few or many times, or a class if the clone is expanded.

TGTGCTAGCAGCAAAGAACGCGAGAGATCCACTGAAGCTTTCTTT	CASSKERERSTEAFF	-	-	TRBJ1-1	TRBV21-1
TGTGCTAGCAGCCTTTCTTCCTCCGGGACAGGGGACTACGAGCAGTACTTC	CASSLSSSGTGDYEQYF	-	-	TRBJ2-7	TRBV21-1
TGTGCCAGCTCATCGACCGCCGGCGGACAGCCTGCAAATGAGCAGTTCTTC	CASSSTAGGQPANEQFF	-	-	TRBJ2-1	TRBV18
TGCGCCAGCAGCCCGACAGACGGAAACACCATATATTTT	CASSPTDGNTIYF	-	-	TRBJ1-3	TRBV4-1
TGTGCCAGTAGTATAGATCCAACCAAAAACATTCAGTACTTC	CASSIDPTKNIQYF	-	-	TRBJ2-4	TRBV19
TGTGCCAGCAGCTTAGCAGGGAACTATGGCTACACCTTC	CASSLAGNYGYTF	-	-	TRBJ1-2	TRBV7-2
TGTGCCTGGAGTTCAGGATTGGCAGGCAATCAGCCCCAGCATTTT	CAWSSGLAGNQPQHF	-	-	TRBJ1-5	TRBV30
TGCGCCAGCAGCCAAGAATGGGGAAGGGTTTACGAGCAGTACTTC	CASSQEWGRVYEQYF	-	-	TRBJ2-7	TRBV4-1
TGTGCCAGCAGGCCGGGACAATCCTACAATGAGCAGTTCTTC	CASRPGQSYNEQFF	-	-	TRBJ2-1	TRBV27
TGTGCCAGCAGCCCCCCGGCGGATAATGAAAAACTGTTTTTT	CASSPPADNEKLFF	few	-	TRBJ1-4	TRBV7-3